This T cell receptor beta chain was recorded in a study of T-cell reconstitution after alpha-beta-depleted transplantation in children. V was trimmed by 6 bases and J by 3 bases, leaving 23 bases between them. The CDR3 is 17 residues long. Germline-derived CDR1 and CDR2 are MDHEN and SYDVKM. Using unique molecular identifiers, the investigators prepared the TCRbeta library. TCRdb ran MiXCR on the PCR reads and lists one entry per CDR3 protein. The profile covers 350,000 to 400,000 distinct CDR3 sequences, with 13% appearing a single time and over 3.5% taken by the ten largest. This clonotype was found many times.

The TCR comes from a human donor who donated a stem cell graft to a child with Fanconi anemia. The sequencing here drew on PBMCs, taken from the stem cell graft. This chain uses TRBV28 with TRBJ1-1; TRBD1 might be the D (5 bases). The CDR3 sequence: CASRRTPMVRGDTEAFF. The CDR3 region has the DNA TGTGCCAGCAGACGTACCCCCATGGTACGAGGGGACACTGAAGCTTTCTTT.